Following are 26 T cell receptor beta chains from one sample sequenced in a study of T-cell reconstitution after alpha-beta-depleted transplantation in children. Unique molecular identifiers were incorporated during preparation of the TCRbeta library. TCRdb re-derived calls from the PCR reads in MiXCR, one entry per CDR3 protein. This sample has a few hundred thousand distinct CDR3 sequences, with roughly 25% found just once. This sample comprised PBMCs, mostly from graft donor cells, obtained 180 days after TCRalphabeta/CD19-depleted stem cell transplant. All receptors come from a male patient between 5 and 17 years old who had a stem cell transplant for acute lymphoblastic leukemia, so the T cells may come from the graft donor.

This clonotype was seen a few times. This chain joins TRBV7-8 and TRBJ2-5; D possibly corresponds to TRBD1 (6 bases). The V end lost 1 base, the J end lost 1 base, and 16 bases lay between the germline ends. The CDR3 spans 17 residues. In germline, CDR1 is SGHVS, CDR2 FQNEAQ. The CDR3 DNA follows: TGTGCCAGCAGCTTAGGGGCAGGGGCGAAACGCCAAGAGACCCAGTACTTC. This gives the protein CASSLGAGAKRQETQYF.

The chain combines TRBV12-3 or TRBV12-4 with TRBJ2-7, with D maybe TRBD2 (6 bases). Trimming removed 2 bases from V and 4 bases from J, with 15 bases in between. This CDR3 region has 15 residues. CDR3 sequence: CASSLWGLGVYEQYF. The CDR3 DNA reads as TGTGCCAGCAGTTTATGGGGACTTGGTGTGTACGAGCAGTACTTC.

The rearrangement joins TRBV3-1 to TRBJ1-2; D is ambiguous. Per germline, CDR1 LGHDT and CDR2 YNNKEL (reference sequence). This CDR3 comprises 13 residues. Trimming shortened V by 8 bases and J by 8 bases, and 18 bases separated the two germline ends. The CDR3 protein is CASAQEAVLGYTF. The DNA for the CDR3 is TGTGCCAGCGCCCAAGAGGCGGTTTTGGGCTACACCTTC.

This clonotype was detected a few times. The CDR3: CSGPRFDPGLASHTQYF. For the CDR3, the DNA is TGCAGTGGCCCCAGATTCGATCCGGGACTAGCGTCTCATACGCAGTATTTT. V usage is TRBV20-1 and J usage is TRBJ2-3, with 10 bases lining up with TRBD2. Trimming at V came to 7 bases and at J to 7 bases, leaving 20 bases not matched to a gene. Germline V gene sequence: CDR1 DFQATT, CDR2 SNEGSKA (reference sequence). This CDR3 has 17 amino acids.

The chain employs TRBV29-1 and TRBJ2-3, with unresolved D. Germline loops: CDR1 SQVTM, CDR2 ANQGSEA. V was cut by 1 base and J by 0 bases, with 11 bases left in between. CDR3 size: 15 residues. The CDR3 region is CSVEGGGDSTDTQYF. CDR3 sequence (DNA): TGCAGCGTTGAAGGTGGCGGAGACAGCACAGATACGCAGTATTTT.

This clonotype was observed a handful of times. The chain couples TRBV9 to TRBJ2-7; 12 bases fit TRBD2. With 1 base clipped from V and 2 bases from J, the junction kept 4 bases outside the gene matches. Germline CDR1 reads SGDLS; CDR2 reads YYNGEE. The CDR3 has 16 residues. The CDR3 here is CASSVKGTSGPYEQYF. CDR3 DNA: TGTGCCAGCAGCGTAAAGGGGACTAGCGGGCCCTACGAGCAGTACTTC.

This clonotype was seen only a few times. The chain carries TRBV5-1 and TRBJ2-7, with D perhaps matching TRBD1 (5 bases). The length of the CDR3 is 12 residues. Deletions cut 0 bases from V and 6 bases from J, with 7 bases between. Germline CDR1 SGHRS, CDR2 YFSETQ. CDR3 sequence: CASSLEGCEQYF. The CDR3 coding sequence is TGCGCCAGCAGCTTGGAGGGGTGCGAGCAGTACTTC.

The V and J genes are TRBV15 and TRBJ2-3; D possibly corresponds to TRBD2 (6 bases). Germline V gene sequence: CDR1 LNHNV, CDR2 YYDKDF (reference sequence). CDR3 length: 13 amino acids. V lost 8 bases and J lost 4, with 13 bases in between. The CDR3 DNA reads TGTGCCACCGGGCCGGGAGCACCAGATACGCAGTATTTT. Its protein product is CATGPGAPDTQYF.

J is TRBJ1-1 and V is TRBV3-1; 8 bases line up with TRBD1. The CDR3 is 16 residues long. The germline CDR1 and CDR2 sequences are LGHDT and YNNKEL (reference sequence). Losses at the gene ends were 1 base for V and 3 bases for J; bases not matched to a gene: 7. CDR3: CASSQGQGRLDTEAFF. DNA of the CDR3: TGTGCCAGCAGCCAAGGACAGGGGCGCTTGGACACTGAAGCTTTCTTT.

V gene TRBV12-3 or TRBV12-4 combines with J gene TRBJ2-5, with unresolved D. This CDR3 is built from 13 residues. V was clipped by 3 bases and J by 5 bases, with 10 bases between them. CDR3 region: CASSFYQTETQYF. In DNA, the CDR3 is TGTGCCAGCAGTTTCTACCAGACGGAGACCCAGTACTTC.

The chain joins TRBV6-5 to TRBJ2-5; the D is unclear. Germline V CDR1 and CDR2: MNHEY, SVGAGI. The V and J ends lost 0 bases and 1 base respectively, with 9 bases between them. The CDR3 runs to 15 residues. The CDR3 DNA reads as TGTGCCAGCAGTTACTCCAGGACGCTCCAAGAGACCCAGTACTTC. This codes for CASSYSRTLQETQYF.

This chain links TRBV28 with TRBJ1-2, with D perhaps TRBD1 (6 bases). CDR3 length equals 13 residues. V was pared by 7 bases and J by 5 bases, with 14 bases between. Per the germline V gene, CDR1 is MDHEN and CDR2 is SYDVKM. CDR3 amino acids: CASTPTGFYGYTF. CDR3 nucleotide sequence: TGTGCCAGCACTCCGACAGGTTTTTATGGCTACACCTTC.

This clonotype was observed many times. The V call is TRBV20-1, the J call TRBJ2-7, with D possibly being TRBD2 (6 bases). Trimming pared 6 bases from V and 9 bases from J, leaving 27 bases between. CDR1 and CDR2 (germline): DFQATT, SNEGSKA (reference sequence). This CDR3 is 15 amino acids long. The CDR3 is CSAIPGLGSLRGQYF. The CDR3 DNA is TGCAGTGCGATTCCGGGACTGGGATCCTTACGAGGGCAGTACTTC.

The chain carries TRBV18 and TRBJ1-1; D is unclear. This CDR3 spans 18 amino acids. Trimming stripped 3 bases from V and 0 bases from J, with 20 bases between. The V gene's germline CDR1 is KGHSH and CDR2 LQKENI. The CDR3 sequence is CASSPIRKKGNMNTEAFF. CDR3 nucleotide sequence: TGTGCCAGCTCACCCATTCGTAAAAAAGGTAACATGAACACTGAAGCTTTCTTT.

This clonotype was detected only a few times. This chain uses TRBV29-1 with TRBJ2-3; 10 positions match TRBD2. This CDR3 has 13 amino acids. The trim removed 7 bases at V and 1 base at J, leaving 2 bases unmatched. CDR1 and CDR2 from the germline V gene are SQVTM and ANQGSEA. This chain's CDR3 is CSGLAGGTDTQYF. DNA of the CDR3: TGCAGCGGGCTAGCGGGAGGCACAGATACGCAGTATTTT.

This clonotype was picked up a small number of times. V gene TRBV7-9 combines with J gene TRBJ2-5, with 9 nucleotides matching TRBD2. This CDR3 contains 15 residues. CDR1 is SEHNR, CDR2 FQNEAQ, per germline (reference sequence). V lost 1 base to trimming and J lost 4 bases; unmatched junction nucleotides: 4. CDR3 region: CASSLDSGRRETQYF. CDR3 bases: TGTGCCAGCAGCTTAGATAGCGGGAGACGAGAGACCCAGTACTTC.

V and J are TRBV30 and TRBJ2-3; 10 nucleotides line up with TRBD1. V shed 2 bases, J shed 6 bases, and the junction held 8 bases outside the gene matches. Germline lookup yields CDR1 GTSNPN and CDR2 SVGIG (reference sequence). This CDR3 has 15 residues. CDR3 amino acids: CAWSPTGGWYDTQYF. The CDR3 nucleotides read TGTGCCTGGAGTCCGACAGGGGGCTGGTACGATACGCAGTATTTT.

The chain joins TRBV18 to TRBJ2-7; TRBD1 agrees at 8 bases. With V trimmed by 2 bases and J by 8 bases, 8 bases remained unmatched. CDR1 is KGHSH, CDR2 LQKENI, per germline. The CDR3 covers 14 residues. CDR3 residues: CASSPATGGNKQYF. CDR3 DNA sequence: TGTGCCAGCTCACCAGCAACAGGGGGTAACAAGCAGTACTTC.

This clonotype occurred many times. The genes are TRBV29-1 and TRBJ2-4; 8 nucleotides line up with TRBD2. Germline V gives CDR1 SQVTM, CDR2 ANQGSEA. The CDR3 covers 15 residues. Unmatched junction bases numbered 7, after V lost 6 bases and J lost 0 bases. CDR3 in DNA: TGCAGCGTGAAGACTAGCGTACTAGCCAAAAACATTCAGTACTTC. The encoded protein is CSVKTSVLAKNIQYF.

The chain is built from TRBV20-1 and TRBJ1-2; D possibly corresponds to TRBD1 (6 bases). The CDR3 is made up of 14 amino acids. Germline CDR1 DFQATT, CDR2 SNEGSKA (reference sequence). The V gene lost 0 bases and the J gene lost 6 bases, with 14 bases spanning the gap. This CDR3 reads CSARDQGGSHGYTF. The CDR3, as DNA: TGCAGTGCTAGAGATCAAGGGGGGAGCCATGGCTACACCTTC.

This clonotype showed up just once. The genes are TRBV4-1 and TRBJ2-7, with D possibly being TRBD2 (6 bases). The CDR3 loop spans 13 amino acids. The germline V gene encodes CDR1 MGHRA and CDR2 YSYEKL. V dropped 4 bases and J dropped 10 bases, with 17 bases sitting between them. The CDR3 protein is CASSPPGVPEQYF. The CDR3 coding sequence is TGCGCCAGCAGCCCTCCGGGGGTTCCCGAACAGTACTTC.

The chain uses TRBV5-4 and TRBJ2-7; the match to TRBD2 covers 9 bases. The CDR3 consists of 16 residues. V shed 0 bases and J 2 bases; nucleotides not matched to a gene: 6. CDR1 is SGHNT and CDR2 is YYREEE in the germline V gene (reference sequence). CDR3 bases: TGTGCCAGCAGCTTGGAGACTAGCGGAGTACCCTACGAGCAGTACTTC. Protein sequence: CASSLETSGVPYEQYF.

The chain links TRBV20-1 to TRBJ1-1; TRBD1 matches at 9 bases. In germline, CDR1 is DFQATT, CDR2 SNEGSKA (reference sequence). The CDR3 is made up of 17 amino acids. V gave up 3 bases and J gave up 0 bases; unmatched junction bases: 11. CDR3: CSASDEDRGTMNTEAFF. The DNA for the CDR3 is TGCAGTGCTAGCGATGAGGACAGGGGCACCATGAACACTGAAGCTTTCTTT.

This clonotype was recorded many times. V gene TRBV20-1 combines with J gene TRBJ2-1, with D maybe TRBD2 (6 bases). The CDR3 totals 16 residues. V was clipped by 3 bases and J by 0 bases, with 15 bases between them. Germline V gives CDR1 DFQATT, CDR2 SNEGSKA (reference sequence). CDR3 in amino acids: CSASLLARVSYNEQFF. DNA of the CDR3: TGCAGTGCTAGCCTACTAGCACGGGTCTCCTACAATGAGCAGTTCTTC.

This clonotype was found once. V gene TRBV28 combines with J gene TRBJ1-6, with TRBD1 as a possible D gene (5 bases). This CDR3 contains 14 residues. Trimming removed 3 bases from V and 10 bases from J, with 13 bases in between. Germline V gene sequence: CDR1 MDHEN, CDR2 SYDVKM. The CDR3 DNA sequence: TGTGCCAGCAGTTTTTGGGCAGGGAGGTCACCCCTCCACTTT. Protein: CASSFWAGRSPLHF.

This clonotype was counted between two and nine times. This rearrangement joins TRBV7-3 to TRBJ2-3; 9 bases match TRBD1. Germline values: CDR1 SGHTA, CDR2 FQGTGA. This CDR3 contains 13 residues. V trimming: 6 bases; J trimming: 14 bases; junction bases outside the gene matches: 12. The CDR3: CASSAGPGQGGYF. CDR3 bases: TGTGCCAGCAGTGCAGGTCCGGGACAGGGCGGGTATTTT.